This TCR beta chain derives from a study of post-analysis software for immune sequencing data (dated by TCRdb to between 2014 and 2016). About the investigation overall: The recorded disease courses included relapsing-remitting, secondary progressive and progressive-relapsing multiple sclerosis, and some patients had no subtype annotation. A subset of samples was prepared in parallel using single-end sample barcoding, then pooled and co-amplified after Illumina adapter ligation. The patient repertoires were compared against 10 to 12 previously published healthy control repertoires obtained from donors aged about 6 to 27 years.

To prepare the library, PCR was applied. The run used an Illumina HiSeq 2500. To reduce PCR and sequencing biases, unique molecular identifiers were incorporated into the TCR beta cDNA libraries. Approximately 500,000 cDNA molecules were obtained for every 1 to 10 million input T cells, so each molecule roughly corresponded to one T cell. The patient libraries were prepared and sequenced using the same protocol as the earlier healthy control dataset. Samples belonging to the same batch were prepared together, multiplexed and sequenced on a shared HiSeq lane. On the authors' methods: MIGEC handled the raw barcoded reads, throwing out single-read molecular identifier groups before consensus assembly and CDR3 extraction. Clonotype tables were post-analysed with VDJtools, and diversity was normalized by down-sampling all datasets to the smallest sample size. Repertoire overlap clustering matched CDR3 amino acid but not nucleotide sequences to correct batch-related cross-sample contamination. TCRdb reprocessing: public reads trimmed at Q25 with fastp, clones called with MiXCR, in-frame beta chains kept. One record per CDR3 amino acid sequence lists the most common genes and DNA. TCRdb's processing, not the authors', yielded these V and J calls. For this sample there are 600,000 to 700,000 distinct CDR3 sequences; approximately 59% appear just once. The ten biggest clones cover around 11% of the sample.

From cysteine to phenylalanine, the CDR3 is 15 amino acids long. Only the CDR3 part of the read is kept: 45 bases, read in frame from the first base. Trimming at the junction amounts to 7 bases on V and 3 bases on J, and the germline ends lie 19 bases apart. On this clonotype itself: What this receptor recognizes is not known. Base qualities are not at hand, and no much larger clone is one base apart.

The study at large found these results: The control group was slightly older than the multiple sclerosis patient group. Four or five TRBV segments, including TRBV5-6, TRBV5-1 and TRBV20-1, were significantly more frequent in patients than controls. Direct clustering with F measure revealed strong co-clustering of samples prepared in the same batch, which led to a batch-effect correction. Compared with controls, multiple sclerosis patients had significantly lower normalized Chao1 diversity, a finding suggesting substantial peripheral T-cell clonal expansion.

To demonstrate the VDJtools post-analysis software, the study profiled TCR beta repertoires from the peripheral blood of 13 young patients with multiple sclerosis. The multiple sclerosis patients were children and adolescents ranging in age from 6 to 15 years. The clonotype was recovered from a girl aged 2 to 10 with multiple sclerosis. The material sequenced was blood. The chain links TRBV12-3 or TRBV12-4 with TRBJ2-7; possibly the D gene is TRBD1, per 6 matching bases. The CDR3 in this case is CASTTQGTRYYEQYF. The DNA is TGTGCCAGCACAACCCAAGGGACAAGATACTACGAGCAGTACTTC.